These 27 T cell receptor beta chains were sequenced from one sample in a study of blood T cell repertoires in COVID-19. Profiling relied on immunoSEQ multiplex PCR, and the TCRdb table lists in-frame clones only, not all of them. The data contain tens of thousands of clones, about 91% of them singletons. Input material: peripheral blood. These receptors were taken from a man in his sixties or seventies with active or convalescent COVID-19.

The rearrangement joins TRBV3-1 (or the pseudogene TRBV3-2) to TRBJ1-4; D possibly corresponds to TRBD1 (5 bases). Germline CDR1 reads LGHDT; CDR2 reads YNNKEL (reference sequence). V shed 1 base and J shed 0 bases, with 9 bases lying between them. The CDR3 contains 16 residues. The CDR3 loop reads CASSQGRATTNEKLFF. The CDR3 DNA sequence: TGTGCCAGCAGCCAAGGCAGGGCCACAACTAATGAAAAACTGTTTTTT.

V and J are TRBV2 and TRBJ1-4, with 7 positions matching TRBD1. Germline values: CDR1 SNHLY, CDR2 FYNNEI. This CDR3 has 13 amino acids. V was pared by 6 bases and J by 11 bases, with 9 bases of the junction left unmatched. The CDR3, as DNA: TGTGCCAGCAGAAAGGGGGCGCTTGAGAAACTGTTTTTT. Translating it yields CASRKGALEKLFF.

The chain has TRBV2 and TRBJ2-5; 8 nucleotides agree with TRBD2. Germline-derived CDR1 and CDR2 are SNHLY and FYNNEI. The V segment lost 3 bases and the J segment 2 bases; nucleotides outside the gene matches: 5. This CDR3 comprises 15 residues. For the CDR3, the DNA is TGTGCCAGCAGTGAGATCGGCGGGGGGCAAGAGACCCAGTACTTC. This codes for CASSEIGGGQETQYF.

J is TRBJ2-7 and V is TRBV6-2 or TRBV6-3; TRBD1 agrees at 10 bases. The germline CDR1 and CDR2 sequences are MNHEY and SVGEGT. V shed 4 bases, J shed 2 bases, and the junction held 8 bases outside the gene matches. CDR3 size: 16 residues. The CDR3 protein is CASSSTDRGVPYEQYF. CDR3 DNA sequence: TGTGCCAGCAGTTCCACGGACAGGGGGGTTCCCTACGAGCAGTACTTC.

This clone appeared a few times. The CDR3 here is CASRPSGGSYEQYF. The CDR3 nucleotides read TGTGCCAGCAGACCGTCGGGGGGTTCCTACGAGCAGTACTTC. The V call is TRBV6-1, the J call TRBJ2-7; 7 bases agree with TRBD2. CDR3 length: 14 residues. Germline lookup yields CDR1 MNHNS and CDR2 SASEGT. Unmatched junction bases numbered 6, after V lost 6 bases and J lost 1 base.

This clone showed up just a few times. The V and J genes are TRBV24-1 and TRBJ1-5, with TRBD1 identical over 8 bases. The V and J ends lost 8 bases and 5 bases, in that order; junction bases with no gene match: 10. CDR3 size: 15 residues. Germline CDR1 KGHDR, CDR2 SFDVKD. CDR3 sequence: CATISTGGIYQPQHF. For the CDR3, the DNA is TGTGCCACCATTTCAACAGGGGGAATATATCAGCCCCAGCATTTT.

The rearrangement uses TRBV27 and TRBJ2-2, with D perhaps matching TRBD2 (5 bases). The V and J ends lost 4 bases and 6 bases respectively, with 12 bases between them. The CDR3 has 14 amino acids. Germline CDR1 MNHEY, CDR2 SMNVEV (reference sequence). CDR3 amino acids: CASSYAAGAGELFF. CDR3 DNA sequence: TGTGCCAGCAGTTACGCAGCCGGGGCCGGGGAGCTGTTTTTT.

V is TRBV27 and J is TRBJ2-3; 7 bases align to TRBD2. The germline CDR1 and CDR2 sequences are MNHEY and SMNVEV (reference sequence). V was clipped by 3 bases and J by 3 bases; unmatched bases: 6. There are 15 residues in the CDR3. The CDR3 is CASSFLRGGTDTQYF. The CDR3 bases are TGTGCCAGCAGTTTTCTGCGGGGAGGGACAGATACGCAGTATTTT.

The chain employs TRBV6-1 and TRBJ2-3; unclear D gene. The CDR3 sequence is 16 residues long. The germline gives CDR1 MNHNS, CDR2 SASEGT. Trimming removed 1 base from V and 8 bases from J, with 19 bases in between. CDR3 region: CASSEGLVTLSSTQYF. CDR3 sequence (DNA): TGTGCCAGCAGTGAAGGGCTAGTCACCCTCAGCAGTACGCAGTATTTT.

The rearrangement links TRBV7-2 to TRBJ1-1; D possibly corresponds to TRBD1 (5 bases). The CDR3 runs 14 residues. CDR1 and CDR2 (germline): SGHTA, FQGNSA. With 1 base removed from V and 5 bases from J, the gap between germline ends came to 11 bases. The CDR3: CASSLEWGLTEAFF. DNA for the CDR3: TGTGCCAGCAGCTTAGAATGGGGCCTGACTGAAGCTTTCTTT.

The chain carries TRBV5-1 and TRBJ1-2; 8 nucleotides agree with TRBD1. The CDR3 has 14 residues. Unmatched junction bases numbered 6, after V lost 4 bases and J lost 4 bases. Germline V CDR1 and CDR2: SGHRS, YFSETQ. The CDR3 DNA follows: TGCGCCAGCAGCCCCACACAGGGGGTCTATGGCTACACCTTC. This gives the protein CASSPTQGVYGYTF.

CDR3: CASSVGFSGTNEQFF. As DNA, the CDR3 is TGTGCCAGCAGCGTAGGGTTTTCGGGAACCAATGAGCAGTTCTTC. The chain couples TRBV9 to TRBJ2-1; tentatively, D is TRBD2 (5 bases). CDR1 and CDR2 from the germline V gene are SGDLS and YYNGEE. CDR3 length equals 15 residues. Trimming stripped 0 bases from V and 6 bases from J, with 13 bases between.

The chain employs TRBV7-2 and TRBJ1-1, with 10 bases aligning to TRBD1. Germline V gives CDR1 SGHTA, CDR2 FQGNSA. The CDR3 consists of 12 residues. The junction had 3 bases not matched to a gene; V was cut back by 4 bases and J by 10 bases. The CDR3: CASSSGQGGAFF. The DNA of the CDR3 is TGTGCCAGCAGCTCCGGACAGGGGGGAGCTTTCTTT.

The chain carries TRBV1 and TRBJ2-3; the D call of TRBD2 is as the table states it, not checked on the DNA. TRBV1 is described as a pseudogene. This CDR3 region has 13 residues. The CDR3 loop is CTSTTEDTDTQYF. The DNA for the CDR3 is TGCACCAGCACAACCGAGGACACAGATACGCAGTATTTT.

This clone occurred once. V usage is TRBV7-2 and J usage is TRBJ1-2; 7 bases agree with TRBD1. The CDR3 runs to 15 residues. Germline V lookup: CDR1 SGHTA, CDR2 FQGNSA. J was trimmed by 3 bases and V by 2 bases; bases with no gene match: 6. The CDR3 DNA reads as TGTGCCAGCAGCTTATTTCCAGGGGGTCACTATGGCTACACCTTC. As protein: CASSLFPGGHYGYTF. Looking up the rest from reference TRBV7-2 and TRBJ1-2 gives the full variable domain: GAGVSQSPSNKVTEKGKDVELRCDPISGHTALYWYRQSLGQGLEFLIYFQGNSAPDKSGLPSDRFSAERTGGSVSTLTIQRTQQEDSAVYLCASSLFPGGHYGYTFGSGTRLTVV.

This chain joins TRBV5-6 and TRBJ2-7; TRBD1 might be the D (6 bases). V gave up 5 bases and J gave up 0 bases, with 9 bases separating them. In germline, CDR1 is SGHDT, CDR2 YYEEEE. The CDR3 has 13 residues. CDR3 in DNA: TGTGCCAGCAGTTGGGACATCTCCTACGAGCAGTACTTC. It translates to CASSWDISYEQYF.

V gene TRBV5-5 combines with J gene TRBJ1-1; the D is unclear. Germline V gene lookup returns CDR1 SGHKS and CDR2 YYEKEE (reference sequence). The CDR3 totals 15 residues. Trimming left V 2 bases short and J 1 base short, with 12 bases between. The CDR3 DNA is TGTGCCAGCAGCTTTGCTGGGCTTACGAACACTGAAGCTTTCTTT. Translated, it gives CASSFAGLTNTEAFF.

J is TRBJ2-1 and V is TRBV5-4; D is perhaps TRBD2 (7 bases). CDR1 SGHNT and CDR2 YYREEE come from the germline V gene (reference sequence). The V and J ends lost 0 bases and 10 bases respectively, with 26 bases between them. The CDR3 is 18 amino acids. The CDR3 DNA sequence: TGTGCCAGCAGCTTGGTTGGGTTGAGGGGGGGGCTGGGAATGGAGCAGTTCTTC. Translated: CASSLVGLRGGLGMEQFF. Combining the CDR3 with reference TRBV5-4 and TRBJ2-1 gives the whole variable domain ETGVTQSPTHLIKTRGQQVTLRCSSQSGHNTVSWYQQALGQGPQFIFQYYREEENGRGNFPPRFSGLQFPNYSSELNVNALELDDSALYLCASSLVGLRGGLGMEQFFGPGTRLTVL.

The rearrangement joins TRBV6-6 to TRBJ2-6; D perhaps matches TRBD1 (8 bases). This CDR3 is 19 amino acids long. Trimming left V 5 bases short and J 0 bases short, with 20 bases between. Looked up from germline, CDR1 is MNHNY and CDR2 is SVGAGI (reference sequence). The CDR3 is CASSPGHRGGSSGANVLTF. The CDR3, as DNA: TGTGCCAGCAGTCCCGGTCACAGGGGGGGAAGCTCTGGGGCCAACGTCCTGACTTTC.

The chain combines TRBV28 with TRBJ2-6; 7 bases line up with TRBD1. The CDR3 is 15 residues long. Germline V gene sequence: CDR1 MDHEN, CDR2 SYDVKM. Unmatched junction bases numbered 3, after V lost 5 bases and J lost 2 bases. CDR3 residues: CASSPGQAGANVLTF. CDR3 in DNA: TGTGCCAGCAGTCCTGGACAGGCTGGGGCCAACGTCCTGACTTTC.

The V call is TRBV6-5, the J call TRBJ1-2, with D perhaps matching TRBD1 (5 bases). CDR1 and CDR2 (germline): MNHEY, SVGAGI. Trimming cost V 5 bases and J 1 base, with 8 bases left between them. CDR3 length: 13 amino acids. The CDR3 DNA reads TGTGCCAGCAGTACAGGATTTAACTATGGCTACACCTTC. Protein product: CASSTGFNYGYTF.

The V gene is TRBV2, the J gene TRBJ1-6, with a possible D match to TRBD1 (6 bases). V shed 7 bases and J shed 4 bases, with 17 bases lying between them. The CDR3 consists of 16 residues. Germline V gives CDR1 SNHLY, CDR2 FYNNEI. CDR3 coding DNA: TGTGCCAGCACCGGTGGGGGCAGCCTGTATAATTCACCCCTCCACTTT. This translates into CASTGGGSLYNSPLHF.

The CDR3 DNA reads as TGTGCCAGCTCACCGGTATCCGTCTCGAGCGGCACTGAAGCTTTCTTT. It codes for CASSPVSVSSGTEAFF. The chain couples TRBV18 to TRBJ1-1; the D is unclear. Germline V lookup: CDR1 KGHSH, CDR2 LQKENI. The CDR3 consists of 16 residues. Trimming stripped 3 bases from V and 4 bases from J, with 18 bases between.

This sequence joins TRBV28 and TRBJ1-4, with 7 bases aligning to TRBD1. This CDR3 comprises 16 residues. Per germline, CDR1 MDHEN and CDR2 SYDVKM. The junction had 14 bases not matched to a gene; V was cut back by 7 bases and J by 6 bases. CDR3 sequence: CASTVPGQIRHEKLFF. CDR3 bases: TGTGCCAGCACCGTCCCGGGACAGATACGTCATGAAAAACTGTTTTTT.

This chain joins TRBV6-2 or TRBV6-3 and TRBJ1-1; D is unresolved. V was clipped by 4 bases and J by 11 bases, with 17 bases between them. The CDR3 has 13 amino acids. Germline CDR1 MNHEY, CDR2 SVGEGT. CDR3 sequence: CASSSYAVTKAFF. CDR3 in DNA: TGTGCCAGCAGTTCTTATGCGGTTACTAAGGCTTTCTTT.

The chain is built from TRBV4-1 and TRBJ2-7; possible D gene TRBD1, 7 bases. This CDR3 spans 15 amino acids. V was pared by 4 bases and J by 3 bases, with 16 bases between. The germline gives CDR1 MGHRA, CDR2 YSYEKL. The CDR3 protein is CASSRGTAQNYEQYF. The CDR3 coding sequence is TGCGCCAGCAGCCGCGGGACAGCGCAAAACTACGAGCAGTACTTC.

CDR3 DNA: TGTGCCAGCAGCTCCCGGACTAGCGGGGGGTACGTTGAGCAGTTCTTC. It codes for CASSSRTSGGYVEQFF. The chain couples TRBV7-2 to TRBJ2-1, with 14 nucleotides matching TRBD2. Germline V gene sequence: CDR1 SGHTA, CDR2 FQGNSA. This CDR3 has 16 residues. Trimming took 4 bases from V and 9 from J; bases not matched to a gene: 8.